Listed below are T cell receptor beta chains from one sample, sequenced in a study of T-cell memory formation after mild COVID-19. A single record per CDR3 protein comes from TCRdb applying MiXCR to the 5' RACE reads. Of fewer than 450,000 distinct CDR3 sequences in the sample, roughly 24% are singletons; the top ten hold 8.5% to 9%. Source material: PBMCs or a T cell subset sorted from them (not recorded which). Receptor source: an adult woman who had mild COVID-19 (a few samples of this study predate the infection). Cell type and time point are not known. CDR3s include the opening cysteine and the closing phenylalanine or tryptophan. A D gene is named only where the DNA matches it firmly. A row's size may be missing; if present it is once, few, many or a size class.

TRBV5-1	-	TRBJ1-2	once	CASSSGTDFYGYTF	TGCGCCAGCAGCTCCGGGACGGATTTCTATGGCTACACCTTC
TRBV9	-	TRBJ2-2	few	CASSVEFPGGELFF	TGTGCCAGCAGCGTAGAATTTCCCGGCGGGGAGCTGTTTTTT
TRBV20-1	-	TRBJ1-2	-	CSARQGGYTF	TGCAGTGCTAGACAGGGTGGCTACACCTTC
TRBV5-1	-	TRBJ2-5	once	CASSPGSFQETQYF	TGCGCCAGCAGCCCCGGATCGTTTCAGGAGACCCAGTACTTC
TRBV29-1	-	TRBJ1-1	-	CSVGVGTEAFF	TGCAGCGTTGGTGTGGGCACTGAAGCTTTCTTT
TRBV27	TRBD1	TRBJ2-5	-	CASSLWGQGAGETQYF	TGTGCCAGCAGTTTATGGGGACAGGGGGCGGGAGAGACCCAGTACTTC
TRBV24-1	TRBD1	TRBJ2-7	few	CATSGTGDYEQYF	TGTGCCACCAGCGGGACAGGGGACTACGAGCAGTACTTC
TRBV6-6	-	TRBJ2-7	few	CASSYPLSEQYF	TGTGCCAGCAGTTATCCTCTATCCGAGCAGTACTTC
TRBV5-1	TRBD1	TRBJ1-1	few	CASTAGQGYFTEAFF	TGCGCCAGCACTGCGGGACAGGGTTACTTCACTGAAGCTTTCTTT
TRBV9	-	TRBJ2-7	few	CASSADPGLVYEQYF	TGTGCCAGCAGCGCGGACCCTGGGCTAGTCTACGAGCAGTACTTC
TRBV20-1	TRBD1	TRBJ2-1	-	CSARRQGGTYNEQFF	TGCAGTGCTAGAAGACAGGGGGGGACCTACAATGAGCAGTTCTTC
TRBV6-2/TRBV6-3	TRBD2	TRBJ2-7	few	CASRFVAGISEQYF	TGTGCCAGCAGATTCGTAGCGGGAATTAGCGAGCAGTACTTC
TRBV6-5	TRBD2	TRBJ2-3	-	CASSYSKTSGNTDTQYF	TGTGCCAGCAGTTACTCGAAGACTAGCGGAAACACAGATACGCAGTATTTT
TRBV7-9	-	TRBJ2-7	many	CASSRGGYEQYF	TGTGCCAGCAGCAGAGGGGGCTACGAGCAGTACTTC
TRBV20-1	-	TRBJ2-1	-	CSARRNEQFF	TGCAGTGCTAGGAGGAATGAGCAGTTCTTC
TRBV7-9	-	TRBJ2-7	-	CASSLSQTLREQYF	TGTGCCAGCAGCTTATCGCAGACACTACGCGAGCAGTACTTC
TRBV6-5	-	TRBJ2-7	few	CASSYRLAARYEQYF	TGTGCCAGCAGTTACCGACTCGCGGCGCGCTACGAGCAGTACTTC
TRBV5-5	-	TRBJ2-5	-	CASSYLATDILGPGYF	TGTGCCAGCAGCTACCTTGCAACGGACATCCTCGGGCCTGGGTACTTC
TRBV4-3	TRBD1	TRBJ1-1	-	CASSRQGPDTEAFF	TGCGCCAGCAGCCGACAGGGCCCGGACACTGAAGCTTTCTTT
TRBV2	TRBD2	TRBJ2-4	-	CASRLAGVENIQYF	TGTGCCAGCAGACTAGCGGGAGTGGAAAACATTCAGTACTTC
TRBV29-1	-	TRBJ2-1	-	CSVDLASSYNEQFF	TGCAGCGTGGATCTAGCGAGCTCCTACAATGAGCAGTTCTTC
TRBV20-1	TRBD2	TRBJ2-1	-	CSASLAGEGPGSYNEQFF	TGCAGTGCTAGTTTAGCGGGAGAGGGCCCGGGGTCCTACAATGAGCAGTTCTTC
TRBV5-1	-	TRBJ2-3	-	CASSLGRGVKDTQYF	TGCGCCAGCAGCTTGGGCCGGGGAGTTAAGGATACGCAGTATTTT
TRBV5-1	TRBD2	TRBJ2-3	-	CASSSLAGRPSDTQYF	TGCGCCAGCAGCTCCCTAGCGGGGCGGCCGTCAGATACGCAGTATTTT
TRBV5-1	TRBD1	TRBJ2-2	-	CASSQDRVDTGELFF	TGCGCCAGCAGCCAGGACAGGGTTGACACCGGGGAGCTGTTTTTT
TRBV4-2	TRBD2	TRBJ2-7	-	CASSHEAGGVSYEQYF	TGTGCCAGCAGCCATGAAGCGGGAGGGGTATCCTACGAGCAGTACTTC
TRBV6-2/TRBV6-3	TRBD2	TRBJ2-5	-	CASSRLVTSDVTQYF	TGTGCCAGCAGTCGACTCGTCACTAGCGACGTGACCCAGTACTTC
TRBV6-5	TRBD1	TRBJ1-2	few	CASSTDRGRFGYTF	TGTGCCAGCAGTACGGACAGGGGGCGCTTTGGCTACACCTTC
TRBV11-2	TRBD1	TRBJ1-5	few	CASSPLTGTSDQPQHF	TGTGCCAGCAGCCCGCTGACAGGGACCTCCGATCAGCCCCAGCATTTT
TRBV2	-	TRBJ2-3	few	CASSGDAETVTDTQYF	TGTGCCAGCAGTGGAGATGCGGAAACCGTCACAGATACGCAGTATTTT
TRBV24-1	TRBD1	TRBJ2-7	-	CATSDGTVLEQYF	TGTGCCACCAGTGATGGGACAGTGCTCGAGCAGTACTTC
TRBV30	-	TRBJ1-1	-	CAWSPPSSAEAFF	TGTGCCTGGAGTCCCCCCTCGTCCGCTGAAGCTTTCTTT
TRBV11-3	-	TRBJ2-1	-	CASSLEGGPPYNEQFF	TGTGCCAGCAGCTTAGAAGGCGGGCCGCCCTACAATGAGCAGTTCTTC
TRBV5-1	-	TRBJ1-4	-	CASRWGSYYGNEKLFF	TGCGCCAGCAGATGGGGGTCATACTATGGGAATGAAAAACTGTTTTTT
TRBV20-1	-	TRBJ2-2	-	CSARDSERGTGELFF	TGCAGTGCTAGAGATAGCGAGAGGGGCACCGGGGAGCTGTTTTTT
TRBV12-3/TRBV12-4	-	TRBJ2-3	-	CASTLGNTQYF	TGTGCCAGCACCTTAGGCAATACGCAGTATTTT
TRBV19	-	TRBJ2-1	once	CATATGYNEQFF	TGTGCCACCGCGACAGGCTACAATGAGCAGTTCTTC
TRBV10-3	TRBD1	TRBJ2-5	-	CAISEDRGPHLAYF	TGTGCCATCAGTGAGGACAGGGGGCCGCATTTGGCGTACTTC
TRBV6-2/TRBV6-3	-	TRBJ2-3	-	CASSYSFQAYTDTQYF	TGTGCCAGCAGTTACTCGTTTCAAGCCTACACAGATACGCAGTATTTT
TRBV19	-	TRBJ1-5	few	CASSMGHLNQPQHF	TGTGCCAGTAGTATGGGACACCTCAATCAGCCCCAGCATTTT